The clone carrying this T cell receptor (beta chain) turned up a few times. CDR3 regions were amplified by Arm-PCR using iRepertoire HTBI primers to build TCR beta libraries. In TCRdb, the multiplex PCR reads were re-called with MiXCR into one record per CDR3 protein. The profile covers 420,000 or so distinct CDR3 sequences, with over 15% appearing a single time and about 25% taken by the ten largest. The CDR3 spans 18 residues. Germline lookup yields CDR1 SGHTA and CDR2 FQGTGA. The sample comes from a study of regulatory T cells in long-lasting Graves disease. Stated time point: newly diagnosed GD, antithyroid drugs for less than 3 months. PBMCs provided the RNA from which the TCR library was made. This same sample was also taken into another study, of T cells in Graves' hyperthyroidism and ophthalmopathy.

V usage is TRBV7-3 and J usage is TRBJ2-1; 11 positions match TRBD1. The assigned J gene may be wrong: the sequence end matches TRBJ2-5 better. The material was peripheral blood mononuclear cells (PBMCs), obtained at new diagnosis, from a patient treated with antithyroid drugs. This receptor was obtained from a woman aged 18-29 years with Graves disease. The CDR3 loop reads CASSLRGPDRGPQETQYF. For the CDR3, the DNA is TGTGCCAGCAGCCTCAGGGGCCCGGACAGGGGGCCTCAAGAGACCCAGTACTTC.